This T cell receptor (beta chain) derives from a study of beta chain features in type 1 diabetes. Study-wide results and caveats: Significant though moderate, a shortening of TCRB CDR3s appeared in all four CD4+ subsets of Type 1 diabetes patients.

Expressed TCRB transcripts were sequenced, since all the RNA that had been isolated was reverse transcribed. Using immunoSEQ multiplex PCR, the repertoire was profiled, and TCRdb retains in-frame clones only, with some absent. The table includes more than 250,000 clones, 14% detected once. One heparinised blood draw averaging about 116 mL was given by each donor. Of note for this clone: What it binds is unknown.

The TCR was taken from a man aged 30 to 45 with type 1 diabetes. Sequencing used naive CD4+ T cells from blood.

The DNA of the CDR3 is TGTGCCACCAGCAGAGACGAGACAGGGAAAGCTTTCTTT. This codes for CATSRDETGKAFF. The chain combines TRBV15 with TRBJ1-1; 7 bases are shared with TRBD1. The V segment lost 0 bases and the J segment 9 bases; nucleotides outside the gene matches: 4. The CDR3 loop spans 13 amino acids. CDR1 is LNHNV, CDR2 YYDKDF, per germline (reference sequence). The full variable domain, with the rest looked up from reference TRBV15 and TRBJ1-1, is DAMVIQNPRYQVTQFGKPVTLSCSQTLNHNVMYWYQQKSSQAPKLLFHYYDKDFNNEADTPDNFQSRRPNTSFCFLDIRSPGLGDTAMYLCATSRDETGKAFFGQGTRLTVV.